The clone carrying this T cell receptor (beta chain) was seen repeatedly, ten times or more. What it recognizes is unknown. The diagnoses drew upon clinical symptoms, serum thyroxine and TRAb, thyroid ultrasound and orbital computed tomography. The TCR beta CDR3 regions underwent amplification using RNA transcripts as the source. The HTBI primer set drove a first-round RT-PCR of the TCR CDR3. TCRdb re-analysed the multiplex PCR reads in MiXCR, keeping a single row per CDR3 protein. The sample consists of a few hundred thousand distinct CDR3 sequences, 15% to 18% of them appearing once. The sample belongs to a study of T cells in Graves' hyperthyroidism and ophthalmopathy. Study outcomes and limitations: A model of 13 V-J features distinguished ophthalmopathy from stable hyperthyroidism.

CDR3 length equals 13 residues. Deletions cut 8 bases from V and 3 bases from J, with 11 bases between. CDR1 and CDR2 from the germline V gene are MNHEY and SMNVEV (reference sequence). The V and J genes are TRBV27 and TRBJ1-5; the D is unclear. Sequenced sample: blood. The clonotype originates from a woman aged 18-29 years with Graves' hyperthyroidism. The CDR3 loop is CASSASSNQPQHF. The CDR3 coding sequence is TGTGCCAGCTCGGCCAGTTCCAATCAGCCCCAGCATTTT.